Listed below are T cell receptor beta chains from one sample, sequenced in a study of T cells after somatic rescue of genetic block. Using immunoSEQ multiplex PCR, the repertoire was profiled, and TCRdb retains in-frame clones only, with some absent. The repertoire holds roughly 110,000 clones, 75% to 95% seen once, with about 1.5% in the top ten. The sequencing input was peripheral blood mononuclear cells (PBMCs). The receptors shown here come from a woman between 18 and 29 years old. CDR3s include the opening cysteine and the closing phenylalanine or tryptophan. A D gene is named only where the DNA matches it firmly. Clone size is stated in some rows and not others, as once, few, many or a class when expanded.

CDR3 length: 13
V gene: TRBV29-1
clone size: -
D gene: -
J gene: TRBJ1-5
CDR3 protein: CSVEVLGGQPQHF
CDR3 DNA: TGCAGCGTTGAAGTTCTGGGCGGTCAGCCCCAGCATTTT

CDR3 length: 12
V gene: TRBV29-1
clone size: -
D gene: TRBD2
J gene: TRBJ2-5
CDR3 protein: CSAPGGGETQYF
CDR3 DNA: TGCAGCGCCCCCGGCGGGGGAGAGACCCAGTACTTC

CDR3 length: 16
V gene: TRBV4-3
clone size: -
D gene: TRBD1
J gene: TRBJ2-3
CDR3 protein: CASSEGSEGGADTQYF
CDR3 DNA: TGCGCCAGCAGCGAAGGGAGCGAAGGGGGCGCAGATACGCAGTATTTT

CDR3 length: 13
V gene: TRBV4-2
clone size: -
D gene: -
J gene: TRBJ1-1
CDR3 protein: CASSQVGVTEAFF
CDR3 DNA: TGTGCCAGCAGCCAAGTGGGGGTAACTGAAGCTTTCTTT

CDR3 length: 16
V gene: TRBV30
clone size: once
D gene: -
J gene: TRBJ2-4
CDR3 protein: CAWSGGSRSAKNIQYF
CDR3 DNA: TGTGCCTGGAGCGGGGGCTCGAGGTCAGCCAAAAACATTCAGTACTTC

CDR3 length: 16
V gene: TRBV10-3
clone size: -
D gene: TRBD2
J gene: TRBJ2-5
CDR3 protein: CAISEGRGVNQETQYF
CDR3 DNA: TGTGCCATCAGTGAAGGGAGGGGCGTAAACCAAGAGACCCAGTACTTC

CDR3 length: 13
V gene: TRBV30
clone size: -
D gene: -
J gene: TRBJ2-1
CDR3 protein: CAWSRDSGGEQFF
CDR3 DNA: TGTGCCTGGAGTCGGGACTCGGGGGGCGAGCAGTTCTTC

CDR3 length: 14
V gene: TRBV5-4
clone size: -
D gene: -
J gene: TRBJ1-3
CDR3 protein: CASSLIGTGNTIYF
CDR3 DNA: TGTGCCAGCAGCTTGATAGGGACTGGAAACACCATATATTTT

CDR3 length: 17
V gene: TRBV7-9
clone size: -
D gene: TRBD2
J gene: TRBJ2-3
CDR3 protein: CASSDPILAGGADTQYF
CDR3 DNA: TGTGCCAGCAGCGACCCGATACTAGCGGGGGGCGCAGATACGCAGTATTTT

CDR3 length: 15
V gene: TRBV2
clone size: -
D gene: TRBD2
J gene: TRBJ2-1
CDR3 protein: CASRGLAGGNNEQFF
CDR3 DNA: TGTGCCAGCCGAGGACTAGCGGGGGGTAACAATGAGCAGTTCTTC

CDR3 length: 13
V gene: TRBV10-3
clone size: once
D gene: -
J gene: TRBJ1-2
CDR3 protein: CATTSPRDRGYTF
CDR3 DNA: TGTGCCACCACGAGCCCCAGGGACCGTGGCTACACCTTC

CDR3 length: 14
V gene: TRBV4-2
clone size: -
D gene: TRBD1
J gene: TRBJ1-1
CDR3 protein: CASSQERRGQEAFF
CDR3 DNA: TGTGCCAGCAGCCAAGAACGAAGGGGGCAAGAAGCTTTCTTT

CDR3 length: 13
V gene: TRBV19
clone size: once
D gene: -
J gene: TRBJ1-4
CDR3 protein: CATCGATNEKLFF
CDR3 DNA: TGTGCCACCTGTGGGGCAACTAATGAAAAACTGTTTTTT

CDR3 length: 16
V gene: TRBV5-1
clone size: -
D gene: TRBD2
J gene: TRBJ2-3
CDR3 protein: CASSPLAGGRTDTQYF
CDR3 DNA: TGCGCCAGCAGCCCATTAGCGGGGGGACGCACAGATACGCAGTATTTT

CDR3 length: 15
V gene: TRBV5-1
clone size: -
D gene: TRBD1
J gene: TRBJ1-4
CDR3 protein: CASSDDREGSEKLFF
CDR3 DNA: TGCGCCAGCAGCGATGACAGGGAGGGGAGTGAAAAACTGTTTTTT

CDR3 length: 12
V gene: TRBV27
clone size: -
D gene: -
J gene: TRBJ2-7
CDR3 protein: CASSHSIYEQYF
CDR3 DNA: TGTGCCAGCAGCCACTCTATCTACGAGCAGTACTTC